The 25 T cell receptor beta chains presented below share a single source sample, sequenced in a study of blood T cell repertoires in COVID-19. Here immunoSEQ multiplex PCR was the method, and the copy in TCRdb shows in-frame clones only, minus some. The sample lists around 140,000 clones; about 89% were seen once. Input material: peripheral blood. These receptors came from a woman between 70 and 85 years old with COVID-19, enrolled during active disease.

The chain carries TRBV7-8 and TRBJ2-7; 7 bases agree with TRBD1. V was clipped by 5 bases and J by 3 bases; unmatched bases: 4. The germline V gene encodes CDR1 SGHVS and CDR2 FQNEAQ. This CDR3 region has 13 residues. The DNA for the CDR3 is TGTGCCAGCAGCCCCAGACAGGGCTACGAGCAGTACTTC. Its translation is CASSPRQGYEQYF.

The rearrangement links TRBV27 to TRBJ2-7; D is unclear. Per germline, CDR1 MNHEY and CDR2 SMNVEV (reference sequence). The CDR3 is made up of 13 amino acids. V was cut by 8 bases and J by 3 bases, with 14 bases left in between. The CDR3 loop is CASGHLNIYEQYF. As DNA, the CDR3 is TGTGCCAGCGGGCACTTGAATATCTACGAGCAGTACTTC.

The chain carries TRBV5-6 and TRBJ2-5, with a tentative D call TRBD1 (5 bases). Germline V gene sequence: CDR1 SGHDT, CDR2 YYEEEE. V lost 5 bases and J 5 bases, leaving 16 bases between the germline ends. This CDR3 spans 14 amino acids. The CDR3 reads CASRALGVGETQYF. The CDR3 DNA is TGTGCCAGCAGGGCGCTAGGGGTGGGGGAGACCCAGTACTTC.

This clone was recorded only once. The gene calls are TRBV10-1 and TRBJ2-2; TRBD1 matches 9 bases. The germline gives CDR1 WNHNN, CDR2 SYGVQD (reference sequence). V dropped 7 bases and J dropped 5; count of bases not matched to a gene: 8. The CDR3 runs to 15 residues. The chain's CDR3 is CASMRTGATTGELFF. Here the CDR3 DNA reads TGCGCCAGCATGAGGACAGGGGCGACAACCGGGGAGCTGTTTTTT.

V usage is TRBV4-1 and J usage is TRBJ2-3, with 9 bases aligning to TRBD2. With V trimmed by 0 bases and J by 2 bases, 15 bases remained unmatched. The CDR3 consists of 20 residues. The germline V gene has CDR1 MGHRA and CDR2 YSYEKL. Here the CDR3 reads CASSQDRGPVGGGVTDTQYF. The CDR3 region has the DNA TGCGCCAGCAGCCAAGACCGGGGCCCCGTGGGCGGGGGGGTCACAGATACGCAGTATTTT.

The CDR3 DNA sequence: TGTGCCAGCAGCTTAAACGCAGGGGGCTGGAACGAGCAGTACTTC. Residues: CASSLNAGGWNEQYF. The J gene is TRBJ2-7, the V gene TRBV7-2; the match to TRBD1 covers 8 bases. The CDR3 consists of 15 residues. The V gene end was trimmed by 2 bases and the J gene end by 5 bases; junction bases not matched to a gene: 8. Looked up from germline, CDR1 is SGHTA and CDR2 is FQGNSA.

This chain links TRBV6-2 or TRBV6-3 with TRBJ1-2, with D tentatively TRBD1 (6 bases). Germline V gives CDR1 MNHEY, CDR2 SVGEGT. Trimming left V 2 bases short and J 4 bases short, with 11 bases between. The CDR3 is 14 amino acids. CDR3: CASSYGGGGYGYTF. The DNA for the CDR3 is TGTGCCAGCAGTTACGGGGGCGGGGGCTATGGCTACACCTTC.

The CDR3 nucleotides read TGTGCCAGTAGTATCTTCCTCTACAATGAGCAGTTCTTC. This sequence encodes CASSIFLYNEQFF. V is TRBV19 and J is TRBJ2-1, with D unresolved. The V gene lost 3 bases and the J gene lost 3 bases, with 6 bases spanning the gap. The germline V gene has CDR1 LNHDA and CDR2 SQIVND (reference sequence). The CDR3 length is 13 residues.

This CDR3 reads CASSLGPPRPQHF. The CDR3 nucleotides are TGTGCCAGCAGTTTGGGTCCCCCTAGGCCCCAGCATTTT. The V and J genes are TRBV28 and TRBJ1-5, with D hard to call. V lost 3 bases and J lost 9, with 12 bases in between. This CDR3 spans 13 amino acids. Per germline, CDR1 MDHEN and CDR2 SYDVKM.

This clone was seen a single time. This chain joins TRBV14 and TRBJ1-3; no clear D. V lost 4 bases and J 6 bases, leaving 7 bases between the germline ends. Germline CDR1 and CDR2: SGHDN and FVKESK. CDR3 length: 12 amino acids. The CDR3, as DNA: TGTGCCAGCAGCCTTAGTACAAACACCATATATTTT. Protein sequence: CASSLSTNTIYF.

This clone was counted a few times. The chain links TRBV27 to TRBJ2-1; 9 bases fit TRBD2. After removal of 6 bases from V and 1 base from J, the junction contained 4 bases not matched to a gene. The CDR3 is 15 amino acids. Germline V gene lookup returns CDR1 MNHEY and CDR2 SMNVEV (reference sequence). The CDR3: CASRSGLASYNEQFF. Written as DNA, the CDR3 is TGTGCCAGCAGGTCGGGACTAGCTTCCTACAATGAGCAGTTCTTC.

The rearrangement uses TRBV6-6 and TRBJ2-7; weak D call: TRBD2 (5 bases). This CDR3 has 13 residues. The V end was cut by 2 bases, the J end by 3 bases, with 8 bases between. Germline loops: CDR1 MNHNY, CDR2 SVGAGI (reference sequence). CDR3 bases: TGTGCCAGCAGTTACGGACTGGACTACGAGCAGTACTTC. Translation: CASSYGLDYEQYF.

The chain joins TRBV11-3 to TRBJ2-2; a weak D match, TRBD1 (5 bases). Germline V gives CDR1 SGHNT, CDR2 YENEEA. The CDR3 covers 15 residues. The V end lost 5 bases, the J end lost 0 bases, and 10 bases lay between the germline ends. The CDR3 DNA follows: TGTGCCAGCAGCCCACAGGACGCGAACACCGGGGAGCTGTTTTTT. As protein: CASSPQDANTGELFF.

The chain couples TRBV2 to TRBJ2-7, with 9 positions matching TRBD1. Germline-derived CDR1 and CDR2 are SNHLY and FYNNEI. With V trimmed by 7 bases and J by 3 bases, 4 bases remained unmatched. The CDR3 contains 13 residues. The CDR3 sequence is CASMGQGYYEQYF. In nucleotides, the CDR3 is TGTGCCAGCATGGGACAGGGATACTACGAGCAGTACTTC. The full variable domain, rest sourced from reference TRBV2 and TRBJ2-7, is EPEVTQTPSHQVTQMGQEVILRCVPISNHLYFYWYRQILGQKVEFLVSFYNNEISEKSEIFDDQFSVERPDGSNFTLKIRSTKLEDSAMYFCASMGQGYYEQYFGPGTRLTVT.

The V and J genes are TRBV30 and TRBJ1-2; a weak D match, TRBD1 (6 bases). Germline CDR1 and CDR2: GTSNPN and SVGIG (reference sequence). This CDR3 has 11 residues. Trimming stripped 2 bases from V and 8 bases from J, with 9 bases between. CDR3 nucleotide sequence: TGTGCCTGGAGTCAGGGGACGGGCTACACCTTC. Translated, it gives CAWSQGTGYTF.

The rearrangement links TRBV28 to TRBJ2-1, with D unclear. Germline V lookup: CDR1 MDHEN, CDR2 SYDVKM. V was shortened by 7 bases and J by 2 bases, with 15 bases between the two germline ends. The length of the CDR3 is 15 residues. The CDR3 DNA follows: TGTGCCAGCACCCCTTCCATGGCAGCCTACAATGAGCAGTTCTTC. This gives the protein CASTPSMAAYNEQFF.

The chain has TRBV19 and TRBJ2-2; D possibly corresponds to TRBD1 (6 bases). Trimming stripped 1 base from V and 2 bases from J, with 20 bases between. Germline V gene lookup returns CDR1 LNHDA and CDR2 SQIVND (reference sequence). CDR3 length equals 19 residues. The CDR3 DNA follows: TGTGCCAGTAGTATAGGCCCCCCGACAGGCCCCGTTAACACCGGGGAGCTGTTTTTT. Translating gives CASSIGPPTGPVNTGELFF.

This clone was found a few times. The V call is TRBV6-1, the J call TRBJ2-7; possible D gene TRBD1, 5 bases. Germline CDR1 is MNHNS and CDR2 is SASEGT. CDR3 length: 11 residues. The ends were cut back, 1 base at V and 9 bases at J, with 7 bases in the middle. CDR3 sequence reads: CASSEVQVQYF. For the CDR3, the DNA is TGTGCCAGCAGTGAAGTACAGGTGCAGTACTTC.

The chain links TRBV19 to TRBJ2-3; 9 nucleotides align to TRBD2. The CDR3 is 18 amino acids. The germline CDR1 and CDR2 sequences are LNHDA and SQIVND (reference sequence). The V gene end was trimmed by 1 base and the J gene end by 7 bases; junction bases not matched to a gene: 15. This CDR3 reads CASSIGRAAGGPVNTQYF. DNA of the CDR3: TGTGCCAGTAGTATAGGAAGGGCGGCGGGGGGGCCGGTTAATACGCAGTATTTT.

The V gene is TRBV15, the J gene TRBJ1-4, with D hard to call. V lost 5 bases, J lost 3 bases, and 13 bases lay in between. Germline CDR1 is LNHNV and CDR2 is YYDKDF (reference sequence). The CDR3 spans 15 residues. The CDR3 sequence is CATSPSRSPNEKLFF. The CDR3 DNA follows: TGTGCCACCAGCCCCTCCCGGAGCCCTAATGAAAAACTGTTTTTT.

The rearrangement joins TRBV18 to TRBJ2-5; 7 bases line up with TRBD1. J gave up 5 bases and V 3 bases, and 6 bases lay outside the gene matches. This CDR3 region has 14 residues. Germline V gives CDR1 KGHSH, CDR2 LQKENI. The DNA for the CDR3 is TGTGCCAGCTCACCGCCTGGCAGGGGGGAGACCCAGTACTTC. Its protein product is CASSPPGRGETQYF.

This chain connects TRBV4-1 to TRBJ2-1; 8 bases agree with TRBD1. This CDR3 has 15 residues. V lost 4 bases, J lost 4 bases, and 6 bases stayed unmatched. From germline, CDR1 is MGHRA and CDR2 YSYEKL. CDR3 region: CASSPDRVVYNEQFF. The DNA for the CDR3 is TGCGCCAGCAGCCCGGACAGGGTGGTGTACAATGAGCAGTTCTTC.

This chain uses TRBV28 with TRBJ1-1; 7 bases are a match to TRBD1. Looked up from germline, CDR1 is MDHEN and CDR2 is SYDVKM. The length of the CDR3 is 15 residues. With V trimmed by 4 bases and J by 2 bases, 7 bases remained unmatched. The CDR3 sequence: CASSSGTEINTEAFF. The CDR3 DNA follows: TGTGCCAGCAGTTCCGGGACAGAGATAAACACTGAAGCTTTCTTT.

This chain uses TRBV2 with TRBJ1-5, with D maybe TRBD1 (5 bases). Per the germline V gene, CDR1 is SNHLY and CDR2 is FYNNEI. The germline V and J ends were trimmed by 6 bases and 0 bases, with 12 bases remaining between them. CDR3 length: 15 amino acids. The CDR3 is CASSKTVVSNQPQHF. DNA of the CDR3: TGTGCCAGCAGCAAGACAGTGGTTAGCAATCAGCCCCAGCATTTT.

The chain carries TRBV30 and TRBJ1-5; no reliable D call. The ends were cut back, 3 bases at V and 2 bases at J, with 14 bases in the middle. Germline V CDR1 and CDR2: GTSNPN, SVGIG (reference sequence). The length of the CDR3 is 15 residues. This CDR3 reads CAWSIRRFGNQPQHF. CDR3 nucleotide sequence: TGTGCCTGGAGCATAAGGAGATTCGGCAATCAGCCCCAGCATTTT.